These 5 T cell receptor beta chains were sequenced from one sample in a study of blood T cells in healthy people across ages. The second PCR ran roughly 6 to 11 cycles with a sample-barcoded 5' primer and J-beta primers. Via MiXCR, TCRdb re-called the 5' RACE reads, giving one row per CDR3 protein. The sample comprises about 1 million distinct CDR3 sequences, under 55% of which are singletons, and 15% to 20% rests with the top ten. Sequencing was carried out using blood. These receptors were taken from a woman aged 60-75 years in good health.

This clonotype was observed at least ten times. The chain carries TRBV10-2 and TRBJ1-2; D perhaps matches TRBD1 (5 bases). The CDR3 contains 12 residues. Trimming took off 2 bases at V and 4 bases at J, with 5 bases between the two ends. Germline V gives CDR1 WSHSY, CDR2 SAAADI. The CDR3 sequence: CASSEGTYGYTF. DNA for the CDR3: TGCGCCAGCAGTGAGGGGACCTATGGCTACACCTTC.

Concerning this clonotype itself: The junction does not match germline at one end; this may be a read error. For the CDR3, the DNA is TGCAGTGCTAGAGATTTCAAGGCGGGGCCAAGCAATGTGCAGTTCTTC. Its protein is CSARDFKAGPSNVQFF. The chain carries TRBV20-1 and TRBJ2-1; D is possibly TRBD2 (6 bases). The CDR3 loop spans 16 amino acids. CDR1 and CDR2 from the germline V gene are DFQATT and SNEGSKA (reference sequence).

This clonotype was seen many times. CDR3 amino acids: CASSARTDTQYF. The DNA of the CDR3 is TGTGCCAGCAGTGCCCGCACAGATACGCAGTATTTT. The gene calls are TRBV27 and TRBJ2-3; D is unresolved. Germline CDR1 MNHEY, CDR2 SMNVEV (reference sequence). The V and J ends lost 5 bases and 1 base respectively, with 4 bases between them. This CDR3 spans 12 amino acids.

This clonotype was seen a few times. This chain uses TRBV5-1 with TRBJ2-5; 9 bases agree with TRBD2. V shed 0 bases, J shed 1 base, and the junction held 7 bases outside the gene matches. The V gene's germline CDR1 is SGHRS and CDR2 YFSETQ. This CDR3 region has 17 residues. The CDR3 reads CASSLGLAGSLQETQYF. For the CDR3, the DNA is TGCGCCAGCAGCTTGGGGCTAGCGGGGTCCCTCCAAGAGACCCAGTACTTC.

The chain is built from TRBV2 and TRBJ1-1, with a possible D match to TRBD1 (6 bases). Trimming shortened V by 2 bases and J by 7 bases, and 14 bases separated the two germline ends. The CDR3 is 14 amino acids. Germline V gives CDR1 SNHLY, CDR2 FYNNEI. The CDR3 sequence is CASSERGRQDEAFF. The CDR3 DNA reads TGTGCCAGCAGTGAAAGAGGGAGACAGGATGAAGCTTTCTTT.